The clone carrying this T cell receptor (beta chain) was detected only a few times. The authors ran a second PCR of roughly 7 to 11 cycles using a sample-barcoded 5' primer and a J-beta primer mix. TCRdb re-called the 5' RACE reads through MiXCR, storing one row per CDR3 protein. The table has around 1,000,000 distinct CDR3 sequences, approximately 26% seen once. This sample was taken from a study of blood T cells in healthy people across ages. This CDR3 comprises 15 residues. Germline V gene lookup returns CDR1 DFQATT and CDR2 SNEGSKA (reference sequence). This sample also belongs to another study, concerning T cells of mothers and their children. That study adds: Three healthy Caucasian mothers gave samples, and so did their six children. RNA extracted was entirely used for cDNA synthesis, approximately 1.4 ug per 15 ul. When mothers and children were related, their normalized repertoire overlap, which was always slightly higher, did not differ significantly from that of unrelated pairs.

The clonotype was recovered from a girl aged 2-10 years in good health. The chain is built from TRBV20-1 and TRBJ2-5; 8 nucleotides align to TRBD1. The better agreement between TRBJ2-7 and the DNA end casts doubt on the J call. Material for sequencing was blood. The CDR3 here is CSASPVTGESYEQYF. DNA of the CDR3: TGCAGTGCTAGCCCCGTGACAGGGGAAAGCTACGAGCAGTACTTC.